The clone carrying this TCR beta chain turned up a few times. The antigen remains unidentified. Peripheral blood came from all dose cohorts at three timepoints. The entry originates in a study of OX40 agonist ivuxolimab in advanced cancers. Study outcomes and limitations: Some patients without response likewise showed low normalized clonal expansion.

Clones were read by immunoSEQ multiplex PCR, and TCRdb kept only the in-frame ones, dropping some. Counted here are around 44,000 clones, roughly 80% occurring once; the ten biggest clones make up about 5%. The germline gives CDR1 KGHSH, CDR2 LQKENI. V was cut by 3 bases and J by 2 bases, with 14 bases left in between. This CDR3 is built from 15 residues. V gene TRBV18 combines with J gene TRBJ2-7; D might be TRBD1 (6 bases). Sequences were derived from CD4+ or CD8+ T cells sorted from blood, sampled in a trial of the OX40 agonist ivuxolimab. This TCR was recovered from an adult with an advanced solid tumor such as melanoma, head and neck, liver or kidney cancer. CDR3 residues: CASSPDSGGPYEQYF. The DNA for the CDR3 is TGTGCCAGCTCACCGGACAGCGGAGGCCCCTACGAGCAGTACTTC.